This T cell receptor beta chain was identified in a study of blood T cell repertoires in COVID-19. Study background: Some COVID-19 samples were acute and others convalescent; all came from the United States, Italy and Spain. Nucleic acid was either cDNA or gDNA, and it came from T cells, B-cell-depleted T cells, or PBMCs.

The CDR3 totals 13 residues. The V gene end was trimmed by 5 bases and the J gene end by 10 bases; junction bases not matched to a gene: 10. In the study's own analysis: For nucleated cells, counts were estimated from reference gene primer amplification. Sequenced by immunoSEQ multiplex PCR; TCRdb stores in-frame clones only, minus some. V and J calls and clone size are as listed in that table; D and trimming were resolved from the DNA. The sample lists under 300,000 clones, about 87% occurring once. This TCR was recovered from a woman in her seventies with active or convalescent COVID-19. Sequenced: peripheral blood. The chain combines TRBV12-3 or TRBV12-4 with TRBJ1-2; the match to TRBD1 covers 7 bases. This CDR3 is CASSISGTAHYTF. As DNA, the CDR3 is TGTGCCAGCAGTATCTCCGGGACAGCTCACTACACCTTC.